The 22 T cell receptor beta chains below come from one sample, sequenced in a study of patients and donors after allogeneic stem cell transplantation (dated by TCRdb to the early 2020s). Library prep was done by RT-PCR. For sequencing, a NextSeq 550 was employed. TCRdb redid the processing of the public reads, applying fastp at Q25 and MiXCR, and retained in-frame beta chains. CDR3 protein duplicates are merged, each entry listing the most common genes and DNA. The sample table records under 200,000 distinct CDR3 sequences; 30% of these occur just once. The ten largest clones represent 2.5% to 3.5% of the sample. The specimen was blood, either unsorted or a sorted T cell fraction (not recorded which). The receptors originated from a human donor who was either an allogeneic HSCT recipient or a stem cell or donor lymphocyte infusion donor (not recorded which). It is not recorded whose cells these are; they may come from a transplant donor.

This clonotype was counted a few times. The rearrangement uses TRBV10-3 and TRBJ1-1; a weak D match, TRBD1 (5 bases). CDR3 length: 14 amino acids. V lost 8 bases to trimming and J lost 0 bases, with 13 bases between them. The germline V gene encodes CDR1 ENHRY and CDR2 SYGVKD. The CDR3 region is CAIGQGAMNTEAFF. CDR3 nucleotide sequence: TGTGCCATCGGGCAAGGGGCTATGAACACTGAAGCTTTCTTT.

The V gene is TRBV7-9, the J gene TRBJ1-1, with D unclear. The V gene's germline CDR1 is SEHNR and CDR2 FQNEAQ (reference sequence). The CDR3 loop spans 13 amino acids. V was shortened by 1 base and J by 10 bases, with 13 bases between the two germline ends. The CDR3 region has the DNA TGTGCCAGCAGCTTAGGTAGCTCCCCGGGAGCTTTCTTT. Translating it yields CASSLGSSPGAFF.

A few counts support this clonotype. This chain uses TRBV20-1 with TRBJ2-3; maybe TRBD2 (5 bases). CDR1 DFQATT and CDR2 SNEGSKA come from the germline V gene (reference sequence). With 3 bases removed from V and 2 bases from J, the gap between germline ends came to 9 bases. CDR3 size: 13 residues. CDR3 amino acids: CSARRANTDTQYF. CDR3 bases: TGCAGTGCTAGGAGGGCGAACACAGATACGCAGTATTTT.

This chain joins TRBV7-8 and TRBJ2-1; D uncertain. Germline loops: CDR1 SGHVS, CDR2 FQNEAQ. The CDR3 covers 17 residues. V was clipped by 1 base and J by 4 bases, with 17 bases between them. In nucleotides, the CDR3 is TGTGCCAGCAGCTTAGTCGGCTACCCATCCCCGTACAATGAGCAGTTCTTC. It is translated as CASSLVGYPSPYNEQFF.

The rearrangement uses TRBV12-3 or TRBV12-4 and TRBJ2-2; D gene uncertain. The V gene lost 3 bases and the J gene lost 7 bases, with 6 bases spanning the gap. This CDR3 contains 12 residues. The CDR3 DNA sequence: TGTGCCAGCAGTTTTTTCGGCGGGGAGCTGTTTTTT. This gives the protein CASSFFGGELFF.

The genes are TRBV20-1 and TRBJ2-1; no reliable D call. Germline CDR1 is DFQATT and CDR2 is SNEGSKA (reference sequence). Trimming removed 6 bases from V and 4 bases from J, with 13 bases in between. CDR3 length: 13 residues. In DNA form, the CDR3 reads TGCAGTGCCCCGGATTTCGCTTACAATGAGCAGTTCTTC. This sequence encodes CSAPDFAYNEQFF.

This sequence joins TRBV5-6 and TRBJ2-1, with no clear D. CDR3 size: 14 residues. Trimming left V 0 bases short and J 6 bases short, with 10 bases between. The germline gives CDR1 SGHDT, CDR2 YYEEEE. The CDR3 protein is CASSLVRQVNEQFF. CDR3 bases: TGTGCCAGCAGCTTGGTGCGGCAGGTCAATGAGCAGTTCTTC.

The chain recombines TRBV12-3 or TRBV12-4 with TRBJ1-1; D unclear. Trimming left V 3 bases short and J 3 bases short, with 14 bases between. CDR3 length: 15 residues. This chain's CDR3 is CASSFQVPLDTEAFF. As DNA, the CDR3 is TGTGCCAGCAGTTTCCAGGTCCCCTTGGACACTGAAGCTTTCTTT.

The chain has TRBV25-1 and TRBJ2-3; 13 bases map to TRBD2. The CDR3 has 21 residues. Germline values: CDR1 MGHDK, CDR2 SYGVNS. V dropped 3 bases and J dropped 2; count of bases not matched to a gene: 17. CDR3 sequence: CASSDPLRGLAGAHITDTQYF. DNA of the CDR3: TGTGCCAGCAGTGACCCCCTCCGCGGACTAGCGGGGGCCCACATCACAGATACGCAGTATTTT.

A few counts support this clonotype. This sequence joins TRBV28 and TRBJ1-3, with TRBD1 as a possible D gene (5 bases). Germline CDR1 is MDHEN and CDR2 is SYDVKM. Trimming removed 3 bases from V and 2 bases from J, with 8 bases in between. The CDR3 consists of 14 residues. The CDR3 nucleotides are TGTGCCAGCAGTTTCTGGGGGGCTGGAAACACCATATATTTT. Protein: CASSFWGAGNTIYF.

V gene TRBV20-1 combines with J gene TRBJ2-7; 10 bases are a match to TRBD2. CDR1 is DFQATT, CDR2 SNEGSKA, per germline (reference sequence). The CDR3 consists of 14 residues. V shed 6 bases, J shed 3 bases, and the junction held 8 bases outside the gene matches. As DNA, the CDR3 is TGCAGTGCCAATCAGCGGGAGGGGTTCTACGAGCAGTACTTC. This sequence encodes CSANQREGFYEQYF.

The chain joins TRBV10-3 to TRBJ2-5, with TRBD2 as a possible D gene (5 bases). Per germline, CDR1 ENHRY and CDR2 SYGVKD. The CDR3 length is 11 residues. V lost 2 bases, J lost 8 bases, and 6 bases lay in between. CDR3 coding DNA: TGTGCCATCAGTGAGGAGGGAACCCAGTACTTC. It codes for CAISEEGTQYF.

This clonotype occurred a few times. V usage is TRBV20-1 and J usage is TRBJ2-3, with 8 bases fitting TRBD2. V was pared by 3 bases and J by 6 bases, with 5 bases of the junction left unmatched. Germline V gene lookup returns CDR1 DFQATT and CDR2 SNEGSKA (reference sequence). There are 13 residues in the CDR3. DNA of the CDR3: TGCAGTGCTAGCGGGAGGGTTGATGATACGCAGTATTTT. Translating it yields CSASGRVDDTQYF.

In this sample, this clonotype turned up once. This chain links TRBV6-4 with TRBJ2-1, with 9 bases matching TRBD2. The germline V gene has CDR1 MRHNA and CDR2 SNTAGT. The CDR3 is 15 amino acids. V trimming: 3 bases; J trimming: 4 bases; junction bases outside the gene matches: 4. The CDR3 coding sequence is TGTGCCAGCAGTGAGGCGGGAGGGGTATACAATGAGCAGTTCTTC. It specifies CASSEAGGVYNEQFF.

This clonotype was seen more than once but under ten times. This chain connects TRBV6-2 or TRBV6-3 to TRBJ2-5, with 8 bases matching TRBD2. The CDR3 covers 13 residues. From germline, CDR1 is MNHEY and CDR2 SVGEGT. The V and J ends lost 6 bases and 1 base, in that order; junction bases with no gene match: 1. CDR3 sequence (DNA): TGTGCCAGCAGAACTAGCGGCCAAGAGACCCAGTACTTC. Translated: CASRTSGQETQYF.

This clonotype was detected ten times or more. The chain links TRBV12-5 to TRBJ1-6, with a weak D call TRBD1 (5 bases). V dropped 7 bases and J dropped 11 bases, with 12 bases sitting between them. Germline CDR1 is LGHNT and CDR2 is FRNRAP. There are 12 residues in the CDR3. CDR3 DNA sequence: TGTGCTAGTGCCGCAGGGAGGCCACCCCTCCACTTT. Translating gives CASAAGRPPLHF.

In this sample, this clonotype turned up a few times. The CDR3 protein is CATAGWSEAFF. CDR3 DNA sequence: TGTGCCACCGCAGGGTGGTCCGAAGCTTTCTTT. The rearrangement joins TRBV6-1 to TRBJ1-1; D possibly corresponds to TRBD1 (5 bases). This CDR3 contains 11 residues. V gave up 10 bases and J gave up 8 bases, with 14 bases separating them. Germline values: CDR1 MNHNS, CDR2 SASEGT.

The chain is built from TRBV9 and TRBJ2-7, with TRBD1 matching over 10 bases. Germline CDR1 is SGDLS and CDR2 is YYNGEE. The CDR3 extends over 16 amino acids. V dropped 3 bases and J dropped 1; count of bases not matched to a gene: 7. DNA for the CDR3: TGTGCCAGCAGCGCAGGGTTGGACAGGGGGTCCTACGAGCAGTACTTC. It codes for CASSAGLDRGSYEQYF. Looking up the rest from reference TRBV9 and TRBJ2-7 gives the full variable domain: DSGVTQTPKHLITATGQRVTLRCSPRSGDLSVYWYQQSLDQGLQFLIQYYNGEERAKGNILERFSAQQFPDLHSELNLSSLELGDSALYFCASSAGLDRGSYEQYFGPGTRLTVT.

This chain joins TRBV7-9 and TRBJ2-7; D may be TRBD1 (6 bases). The germline CDR1 and CDR2 sequences are SEHNR and FQNEAQ (reference sequence). V was shortened by 2 bases and J by 3 bases, with 11 bases between the two germline ends. CDR3 size: 14 residues. The CDR3 DNA follows: TGTGCCAGCAGCTTATCGGGACACAACTACGAGCAGTACTTC. Residues: CASSLSGHNYEQYF.

The chain combines TRBV7-8 with TRBJ1-1, with 7 bases lining up with TRBD1. Germline V gene sequence: CDR1 SGHVS, CDR2 FQNEAQ. The V segment lost 0 bases and the J segment 5 bases; nucleotides outside the gene matches: 3. The CDR3 runs to 14 residues. Here the CDR3 DNA reads TGTGCCAGCAGCTTAGCGAGGGGGCAGACTGAAGCTTTCTTT. Encoded protein: CASSLARGQTEAFF.

This CDR3 is CASSLGGTAGYNEQFF. CDR3 nucleotides: TGTGCCAGCAGCTTGGGCGGGACCGCGGGGTACAATGAGCAGTTCTTC. The chain recombines TRBV5-4 with TRBJ2-1, with D perhaps matching TRBD2 (6 bases). Trimming shortened V by 0 bases and J by 4 bases, and 14 bases separated the two germline ends. Germline-derived CDR1 and CDR2 are SGHNT and YYREEE (reference sequence). The CDR3 sequence is 16 residues long. Using reference TRBV5-4 and TRBJ2-1 for the parts outside the CDR3, the full variable domain is ETGVTQSPTHLIKTRGQQVTLRCSSQSGHNTVSWYQQALGQGPQFIFQYYREEENGRGNFPPRFSGLQFPNYSSELNVNALELDDSALYLCASSLGGTAGYNEQFFGPGTRLTVL.

The rearrangement links TRBV6-5 to TRBJ2-7; 7 nucleotides match TRBD1. V shed 6 bases and J 3 bases; nucleotides not matched to a gene: 5. Germline assignment: CDR1 MNHEY and CDR2 SVGAGI. This CDR3 contains 13 residues. In nucleotides, the CDR3 is TGTGCCAGCAGCACCGGGACAGTCTACGAGCAGTACTTC. It yields the protein CASSTGTVYEQYF.